This T cell receptor (beta chain) was observed in a study of cytomegalovirus exposure and HLA in healthy donors. This clone was seen a handful of times. Germline V gene lookup returns CDR1 SGHTA and CDR2 FQGNSA. V dropped 5 bases and J dropped 3; count of bases not matched to a gene: 2. The CDR3 consists of 15 residues. The PCR had 60 Vbeta and 13 Jbeta primers. TCRdb's copy holds only in-frame clones and misses some; the assay was immunoSEQ multiplex PCR. The repertoire consists of approximately 180,000 clones, with 12% occurring once and the leading ten covering under 10%. The chain employs TRBV7-2 and TRBJ2-2; 11 nucleotides match TRBD1. The sequenced sample consisted of PBMCs. The clonotype originates from a middle-aged man in good health and CMV-seropositive. CDR3 sequence reads: CASSTGQGDTGELFF. As DNA, the CDR3 is TGTGCCAGCAGCACGGGACAGGGGGACACCGGGGAGCTGTTTTTT.